This T cell receptor beta chain was obtained from a study of radiation and T cells in renal cell carcinoma. Study-level findings and limits: Top tumor clonotypes rose in blood 2 weeks post-radiation, then contracted.

Time point reported: blood 2 weeks post-SBRT. Treatment: 15 Gy SBRT to primary tumor, nephrectomy 4 weeks later. This renal cell carcinoma was of the clear cell type. Sequencing was performed with immunoSEQ multiplex PCR; in TCRdb, only in-frame clones are kept and a portion is missing. The sample has more than 100,000 clones, roughly 91% seen once. As regards this clone: Its specificity is not known.

This sample comprised blood, obtained from a patient whose treatment included radiotherapy and nephrectomy. The sequence derives from a woman in her 70s with renal cell carcinoma.

CDR3 loop: CASSSPFGRVDTEAFF. The CDR3 nucleotides are TGTGCCAGCAGTTCCCCTTTCGGCAGGGTGGACACTGAAGCTTTCTTT. The chain employs TRBV6-5 and TRBJ1-1; the D gene is possibly TRBD1 (5 bases). This CDR3 is built from 16 residues. Germline loops: CDR1 MNHEY, CDR2 SVGAGI. Trimming removed 4 bases from V and 3 bases from J, with 18 bases in between.